This is a list of T cell receptor beta chains from one sample in a study of neurological immune-mediated disorders. Using its own MiXCR run on the 5' RACE reads, TCRdb lists one record per CDR3 protein. The table has 20,000 to 25,000 distinct CDR3 sequences, less than 15% seen once; the top ten hold 5.5%. Sequenced material: CD4+ T cells from blood. The receptor set was obtained from a female donor with HTLV-1-associated myelopathy (HAM/TSP). Both conserved end residues are part of each CDR3. D genes are given only for firm matches. Size values are once, few and many counts, or a class for expanded clones, and some rows have none.

CDR3 length	V gene	J gene	clone size	D gene	CDR3 protein	CDR3 DNA
16	TRBV9	TRBJ2-3	NA	NA	CASSVRGGGNTDTQYF	TGTGCCAGCAGCGTTCGCGGCGGGGGCAACACAGATACGCAGTATTTT
14	TRBV7-9	TRBJ2-5	many	NA	CASSPGDRQETQYF	TGTGCCAGCAGCCCAGGGGACCGACAAGAGACCCAGTACTTC
13	TRBV5-1	TRBJ1-4	many	TRBD1	CASSTTGSEKLFF	TGCGCCAGCAGCACGACAGGGAGTGAAAAACTGTTTTTT
15	TRBV5-5	TRBJ2-1	many	NA	CASSLRVHSYNEQFF	TGTGCCAGCAGCTTGCGGGTCCACTCCTACAATGAGCAGTTCTTC
15	TRBV20-1	TRBJ1-1	many	TRBD1	CSARDRRTGNTEAFF	TGCAGTGCTAGAGATCGTAGGACAGGGAACACTGAAGCTTTCTTT
15	TRBV5-1	TRBJ2-7	many	TRBD1	CASSSRDRGTYEQYF	TGCGCCAGCAGCTCCCGGGACAGGGGAACCTACGAGCAGTACTTC
13	TRBV20-1	TRBJ2-3	many	TRBD2	CSVPGTRADTQYF	TGCAGTGTCCCCGGGACTAGGGCAGATACGCAGTATTTT
14	TRBV5-1	TRBJ2-5	many	NA	CASSLAAAQETQYF	TGCGCCAGCAGCTTGGCGGCAGCCCAAGAGACCCAGTACTTC
15	TRBV7-6	TRBJ2-5	many	NA	CASSPRGNGQETQYF	TGTGCCAGCAGCCCAAGGGGGAATGGCCAAGAGACCCAGTACTTC
17	TRBV5-1	TRBJ2-2	many	NA	CASSLASTGTYSGELFF	TGCGCCAGCAGCTTGGCCTCTACCGGGACTTATTCCGGGGAGCTGTTTTTT
14	TRBV6-5	TRBJ1-3	NA	TRBD1	CASSLGQEGNTIYF	TGTGCCAGCAGTCTCGGACAGGAGGGAAACACCATATATTTT
15	TRBV5-1	TRBJ2-1	many	TRBD1	CASSLGQGAYNEQFF	TGCGCCAGCAGCCTGGGACAGGGGGCCTACAATGAGCAGTTCTTC
13	TRBV20-1	TRBJ2-3	many	NA	CSATLVGTDTQYF	TGCAGTGCTACGCTAGTGGGCACAGATACGCAGTATTTT
16	TRBV5-5	TRBJ2-1	many	NA	CASSTRSGPVVYEQFF	TGTGCCAGCAGCACCCGGTCAGGCCCCGTTGTCTATGAGCAGTTCTTC
14	TRBV15	TRBJ2-5	many	TRBD2	CATSRPERGETQYF	TGTGCCACCAGCAGACCGGAGCGGGGAGAGACCCAGTACTTC
15	TRBV27	TRBJ2-3	many	NA	CASTPLLGNTDTQYF	TGTGCCAGCACCCCTCTCTTGGGAAACACAGATACGCAGTATTTT
15	TRBV9	TRBJ2-1	many	TRBD2	CASSRAGEPYNEQFF	TGTGCCAGCAGCCGGGCGGGGGAACCCTACAATGAGCAGTTCTTC
18	TRBV10-3	TRBJ1-6	many	NA	CAISDRSRANSYNSPLHF	TGTGCCATCAGTGATCGGTCCCGGGCCAACTCCTATAATTCACCCCTCCACTTT
18	TRBV7-3	TRBJ2-2	NA	TRBD2	CASSLPRAGALTKGELFF	TGTGCCAGCAGCTTACCCCGGGCGGGAGCGCTTACCAAGGGGGAGCTGTTTTTT
12	TRBV20-1	TRBJ2-1	NA	NA	CSAPGPGLRQFF	TGCAGTGCTCCGGGCCCGGGACTTCGGCAGTTCTTC
15	TRBV20-1	TRBJ2-7	NA	NA	CSARDVAESSYEQYF	TGCAGTGCTAGAGATGTGGCAGAGAGCTCCTACGAGCAGTACTTC
16	TRBV4-1	TRBJ2-5	many	NA	CASSPGLTRGQETQYF	TGCGCCAGCAGCCCGGGACTCACGAGGGGCCAAGAGACCCAGTACTTC
14	TRBV20-1	TRBJ2-5	once	NA	CSARGGLVEETQYF	TGCAGTGCTAGAGGGGGACTGGTGGAAGAGACCCAGTACTTC
17	TRBV6-5	TRBJ2-7	many	TRBD2	CASKPGTSGFISYEQYF	TGTGCCAGCAAACCCGGGACTAGCGGCTTTATCTCCTACGAGCAGTACTTC
13	TRBV3-1	TRBJ1-5	many	NA	CASSRQEDQPQHF	TGTGCCAGCAGCCGACAGGAGGATCAGCCCCAGCATTTT
16	TRBV4-1	TRBJ1-3	many	TRBD1	CASSQDPDRAGNTIYF	TGCGCCAGCAGCCAAGACCCGGACAGGGCTGGAAACACCATATATTTT
14	TRBV10-3	TRBJ2-3	many	NA	CAIKDHEGTDTQYF	TGTGCCATCAAAGACCATGAGGGTACAGATACGCAGTATTTT
15	TRBV5-1	TRBJ2-3	many	NA	CASSLQGGGTDTQYF	TGCGCCAGCAGCTTGCAGGGGGGGGGCACAGATACGCAGTATTTT
13	TRBV20-1	TRBJ1-4	many	TRBD1	CSARDRVNEKLFF	TGCAGTGCCCGGGACAGGGTAAATGAAAAACTGTTTTTT
12	TRBV5-1	TRBJ2-3	many	NA	CASSLPTDTQYF	TGCGCCAGCAGCCTGCCCACAGATACGCAGTATTTT